A selection of T cell receptor beta chains follows, all from one sample in a study of breast tumors, draining lymph nodes, adjacent tissues. TCRdb re-called the multiplex PCR reads with MiXCR, one entry per CDR3 protein. The table lists approximately 300,000 distinct CDR3 sequences, about 33% of them singletons. The sequenced material came from axillary lymph node tissue. These receptor sequences come from a female donor with breast cancer. Some clones in this sample may be carry-over from other donors' samples. CDR3s leave out the opening cysteine and the closing phenylalanine or tryptophan. For some rows the clone size is stated as once, few or many, or as a class when expanded; others skip it.

V gene	clone size	CDR3 length	J gene	CDR3 protein
TRBV2	many	11	TRBJ1-2	AGGPGGGNGYT
TRBV7-2	many	12	TRBJ1-3	ASSFAGGGNTIY
TRBV6-5	many	13	TRBJ2-5	ASSYSHRGQETQY
TRBV2	-	13	TRBJ2-1	ASSATSGRRDEQF
TRBV20-1	many	11	TRBJ2-1	SAGTSGYAEQF
TRBV29-1	-	11	TRBJ2-2	SFGQGRTGELF
TRBV5-8	many	13	TRBJ2-1	ASSPGLADWNEQF
TRBV9	many	12	TRBJ2-7	ASSVGRVGYEQY
TRBV6-2/TRBV6-3	few	14	TRBJ1-2	ASSHSTGKEVYGYT
TRBV5-6	many	15	TRBJ1-5	ASSWGGSKAGNQPQH
TRBV9	many	14	TRBJ2-3	ASSARTGGPTDTQY
TRBV20-1	-	15	TRBJ1-1	SATQTLNNRGGTEAF
TRBV9	many	14	TRBJ2-5	ASSTPGTSVEETQY
TRBV3-1	few	13	TRBJ2-2	ASSQGGWGTGELF
TRBV2	many	12	TRBJ2-7	ASSDETGNYEQY
TRBV12-3/TRBV12-4	-	11	TRBJ2-7	ASSPRGRYGQY
TRBV29-1	many	11	TRBJ1-2	SVATGGLDGYT
TRBV6-5	once	13	TRBJ2-7	ASSHSTGRSYEQY
TRBV4-3	many	13	TRBJ2-5	ASSSGQGGGETQY
TRBV9	-	14	TRBJ2-3	ASSVGLAGGPSTQY
TRBV12-5	many	12	TRBJ1-2	ASGPDSGTGCYT
TRBV29-1	-	11	TRBJ1-1	SVEMGGGTEAF
TRBV25-1	many	12	TRBJ2-5	ASSSTGIGETQY
TRBV19	-	13	TRBJ2-3	ASTGLAGSTDTQY
TRBV11-2	many	17	TRBJ2-3	ASSLDPVRASGRSDTQY
TRBV6-4	many	11	TRBJ2-1	ASSDSLDNEQF
TRBV7-6	many	11	TRBJ1-2	ASSLGLWTGFT
TRBV9	many	11	TRBJ2-7	ASSLDIGYEQY
TRBV5-6	many	14	TRBJ2-3	ASSPIAGVSLDTQY
TRBV6-1	-	15	TRBJ1-5	ASIAGQGAMGNQPQH
TRBV6-7	-	14	TRBJ2-5	ASGWGGGRSQETQY
TRBV9	many	13	TRBJ2-7	ASSVATGSPYEQY
TRBV6-1	many	12	TRBJ1-5	ASSEASTNQPQH
TRBV10-3	-	10	TRBJ2-3	AIGGGLDTQY
TRBV27	few	11	TRBJ2-1	AIRLAGVNEQF
TRBV9	-	13	TRBJ2-7	ASSVGAQGRGEQY
TRBV12-3/TRBV12-4	many	13	TRBJ1-4	ASSFLGGFNEKLF
TRBV19	many	10	TRBJ1-5	ASTGSGQPQH
TRBV2	many	11	TRBJ2-7	ASSRYRSYEQY
TRBV7-9	-	11	TRBJ1-3	ASTPPGADTIY